These 2 T cell receptor beta chains originate from one sample sequenced in a study of CD8+ T cells in alopecia areata. TCR sequencing used cDNA made by reverse transcription of extracted RNA. The protocol was immunoSEQ multiplex PCR, while the TCRdb copy is restricted to in-frame clones and leaves out a portion. The sample includes about 120,000 clones, about two fifths of them seen just once. Sequencing was done on a sample of CD4+ T cells sorted from blood. The source of these receptors is a human donor with alopecia areata.

This chain joins TRBV6-5 and TRBJ2-1, with D unresolved. Germline assignment: CDR1 MNHEY and CDR2 SVGAGI. V was cut by 7 bases and J by 2 bases, with 12 bases left in between. This CDR3 has 14 residues. CDR3 residues: CASKPGLAYNEQFF. The CDR3 DNA sequence: TGTGCCAGCAAACCCGGCCTAGCCTACAATGAGCAGTTCTTC.

This chain uses TRBV23-1 with TRBJ2-3; 9 nucleotides match TRBD1. TRBV23-1 counts as an open reading frame of uncertain function. The CDR3 extends over 16 amino acids. With 8 bases clipped from V and 6 bases from J, the junction kept 15 bases outside the gene matches. CDR3 protein: CASGRDGDRERDTQYF. The CDR3 coding sequence is TGCGCCAGCGGAAGAGATGGGGACAGGGAAAGGGATACGCAGTATTTT.